The 32 T cell receptor beta chains given below trace back to one sample, sequenced in a study of T cell repertoires in cytomegalovirus infection. TCRdb processed the reads anew with MiXCR; each CDR3 protein has one entry. The sample shows hundreds of thousands of distinct CDR3 sequences, 24% of them seen only once. The sequenced sample consisted of CD8+ T cells from PBMCs. Receptor source: a human donor in good health (CMV status not recorded). Some clones in this sample may be carry-over from other donors' samples.

The genes are TRBV20-1 and TRBJ2-3; a possible D gene is TRBD2 (5 bases). This CDR3 contains 14 residues. Trimming took 3 bases from V and 2 from J, leaving 12 bases between them. CDR1 and CDR2 from the germline V gene are DFQATT and SNEGSKA (reference sequence). The CDR3 nucleotides read TGCAGTGCTAGGAGCGGTCAGATCACAGATACGCAGTATTTT. This translates into CSARSGQITDTQYF.

V and J are TRBV20-1 and TRBJ2-1; TRBD2 agrees at 8 bases. The CDR3 consists of 17 residues. Germline V CDR1 and CDR2: DFQATT, SNEGSKA (reference sequence). With V trimmed by 0 bases and J by 8 bases, 15 bases remained unmatched. The CDR3 nucleotides are TGCAGTGCTAGAGACCCACTACTAACGGGGGGGCAGTATGAGCAGTTCTTC. It is translated as CSARDPLLTGGQYEQFF.

The chain carries TRBV7-9 and TRBJ1-3, with D hard to call. CDR3 length: 16 residues. The V gene's germline CDR1 is SEHNR and CDR2 FQNEAQ (reference sequence). Trimming shortened V by 7 bases and J by 0 bases, and 16 bases separated the two germline ends. The CDR3 sequence: CASIHHSTSSGNTIYF. The CDR3 DNA reads TGTGCCAGCATCCACCATTCGACATCCTCTGGAAACACCATATATTTT.

The sample holds a few counts of this clonotype. J is TRBJ2-5 and V is TRBV27; TRBD1 agrees at 8 bases. CDR3 size: 13 residues. V lost 8 bases and J lost 4; bases outside the gene matches: 6. Germline V CDR1 and CDR2: MNHEY, SMNVEV (reference sequence). The DNA of the CDR3 is TGTGCCAGCCAGACAGGGGTTGGAGAGACCCAGTACTTC. This gives the protein CASQTGVGETQYF.

This clonotype was seen only a few times. The chain couples TRBV7-9 to TRBJ1-1; perhaps TRBD1 as D (5 bases). CDR3 length: 11 residues. Germline values: CDR1 SEHNR, CDR2 FQNEAQ (reference sequence). V lost 10 bases and J 4 bases, leaving 10 bases between the germline ends. CDR3 sequence: CATGVGTEAFF. For the CDR3, the DNA is TGTGCCACGGGGGTGGGCACTGAAGCTTTCTTT.

This clonotype was detected a few times. The chain recombines TRBV5-1 with TRBJ2-1; TRBD2 aligns across 7 bases. The CDR3 is made up of 16 amino acids. In germline, CDR1 is SGHRS, CDR2 YFSETQ. Losses at the gene ends were 2 bases for V and 4 bases for J; bases not matched to a gene: 9. DNA for the CDR3: TGCGCCAGCAGCTTATTGGCAGCGGGGCCATACAATGAGCAGTTCTTC. Its translation: CASSLLAAGPYNEQFF.

The J gene is TRBJ2-7, the V gene TRBV2, with a tentative D call TRBD1 (7 bases). The CDR3 totals 15 residues. Per the germline V gene, CDR1 is SNHLY and CDR2 is FYNNEI. V lost 5 bases and J 0 bases, leaving 14 bases between the germline ends. The CDR3 DNA is TGTGCCAGCAGTCTTACAGGGGACTTCTCCTACGAGCAGTACTTC. Residues: CASSLTGDFSYEQYF.

The rearrangement uses TRBV24-1 and TRBJ2-1, with 10 bases identical to TRBD2. This CDR3 has 17 residues. Germline CDR1 is KGHDR and CDR2 is SFDVKD. The J segment lost 6 bases and the V segment lost 3 bases, leaving 10 bases of the junction unmatched. The CDR3: CATSDTQTSGAVNEQFF. DNA of the CDR3: TGTGCCACCAGTGATACCCAAACTAGCGGGGCGGTCAATGAGCAGTTCTTC.

To note about this clonotype: A single base separates this from a much larger clone, so it may be a read error. This chain uses TRBV6-5 with TRBJ2-5, with 10 nucleotides matching TRBD1. The V gene's germline CDR1 is MNHEY and CDR2 SVGAGI. This CDR3 has 15 amino acids. The V segment lost 4 bases and the J segment 1 base; nucleotides outside the gene matches: 3. This CDR3 is CASSFRDRGQETQYF. DNA of the CDR3: TGTGCCAGCAGTTTCCGGGACAGGGGCCAAGAGACCCAGTACTTC.

This clonotype was found many times. The chain carries TRBV28 and TRBJ1-1; TRBD1 is a possible D gene (5 bases). Per germline, CDR1 MDHEN and CDR2 SYDVKM. V was shortened by 6 bases and J by 1 base, with 18 bases between the two germline ends. CDR3 length: 16 residues. The CDR3 is CASSPRQLGQNTEAFF. CDR3 nucleotides: TGTGCCAGCAGCCCTAGACAGTTAGGGCAGAACACTGAAGCTTTCTTT.

Only a few counts were recorded for this clonotype. This chain links TRBV27 with TRBJ1-6; 11 positions agree with TRBD1. J was trimmed by 13 bases and V by 3 bases; bases with no gene match: 8. CDR1 MNHEY and CDR2 SMNVEV come from the germline V gene (reference sequence). The CDR3 runs 15 residues. CDR3 loop: CASSLDRGPQNPLHF. The CDR3 DNA is TGTGCCAGCAGTTTGGACAGGGGGCCCCAGAATCCCCTCCACTTT.

This clonotype was detected many times. J is TRBJ2-1 and V is TRBV7-9; tentative D call: TRBD2 (7 bases). Germline CDR1 is SEHNR and CDR2 is FQNEAQ (reference sequence). CDR3 length equals 14 residues. Trimming took off 2 bases at V and 9 bases at J, with 14 bases between the two ends. Here the CDR3 DNA reads TGTGCCAGCAGCTTATTGGCGGGGGACATTGAGCAGTTCTTC. It codes for CASSLLAGDIEQFF. Filled out from reference TRBV7-9 and TRBJ2-1, the complete variable domain reads DTGVSQNPRHKITKRGQNVTFRCDPISEHNRLYWYRQTLGQGPEFLTYFQNEAQLEKSRLLSDRFSAERPKGSFSTLEIQRTEQGDSAMYLCASSLLAGDIEQFFGPGTRLTVL.

The chain links TRBV7-9 to TRBJ2-7; tentative D call: TRBD1 (5 bases). Trimming took 6 bases from V and 3 from J, leaving 12 bases between them. The CDR3 totals 13 residues. Germline V gene sequence: CDR1 SEHNR, CDR2 FQNEAQ (reference sequence). CDR3 region: CASSRPGNYEQYF. CDR3 sequence (DNA): TGTGCCAGCAGTCGGCCAGGGAACTACGAGCAGTACTTC.

This chain joins TRBV6-6 and TRBJ1-1; maybe TRBD1 (6 bases). The germline CDR1 and CDR2 sequences are MNHNY and SVGAGI (reference sequence). V was trimmed by 0 bases and J by 5 bases, leaving 22 bases between them. The CDR3 has 18 amino acids. The CDR3 DNA reads as TGTGCCAGCAGTTACTCGATGGGACACCCTAAATCGGGGACTGAAGCTTTCTTT. Its protein is CASSYSMGHPKSGTEAFF.

The chain combines TRBV29-1 with TRBJ2-3; D gene uncertain. The CDR3 loop spans 11 amino acids. The germline CDR1 and CDR2 sequences are SQVTM and ANQGSEA. Trimming stripped 2 bases from V and 8 bases from J, with 8 bases between. CDR3 DNA: TGCAGCGTTGAAAGATCGGGTACGCAGTATTTT. It translates to CSVERSGTQYF.

This clonotype was detected a few times. The chain uses TRBV24-1 and TRBJ2-3; D uncertain. V lost 6 bases and J 4 bases, leaving 16 bases between the germline ends. CDR1 is KGHDR and CDR2 is SFDVKD in the germline V gene. The CDR3 consists of 15 residues. The CDR3 region is CATSSTALWADTQYF. CDR3 coding DNA: TGTGCCACCAGTTCAACAGCGCTGTGGGCAGATACGCAGTATTTT.

The chain has TRBV10-3 and TRBJ1-6; no clear D. The CDR3 is 14 amino acids. V shed 3 bases and J shed 10 bases, with 13 bases lying between them. CDR1 is ENHRY, CDR2 SYGVKD, per germline. The CDR3 spells CAISDTYDSSPLHF. The CDR3 DNA is TGTGCCATCAGTGACACGTACGATAGCTCACCCCTCCACTTT.

This chain connects TRBV6-2 or TRBV6-3 to TRBJ2-4, with 8 bases that match TRBD1. The CDR3 is 15 amino acids. Germline trimming cut 7 bases from V and 6 bases from J; bases unmatched to any gene: 11. Germline V gene lookup returns CDR1 MNHEY and CDR2 SVGEGT. The CDR3 DNA follows: TGTGCCAGCACCTGGACAGGAGGGACAGGAAACATTCAGTACTTC. Its translation: CASTWTGGTGNIQYF.

The chain combines TRBV29-1 with TRBJ2-2; TRBD1 matches 7 bases. Germline V gene lookup returns CDR1 SQVTM and CDR2 ANQGSEA. The CDR3 covers 13 residues. The CDR3 nucleotides read TGCACCATCCCCGGGGACAGTACCGGGGAGCTGTTTTTT. This sequence encodes CTIPGDSTGELFF.

J is TRBJ1-2 and V is TRBV29-1, with D maybe TRBD1 (5 bases). In germline, CDR1 is SQVTM, CDR2 ANQGSEA. The CDR3 has 13 residues. Trimming left V 6 bases short and J 4 bases short, with 15 bases between. CDR3 amino acids: CSVRDRSSYGYTF. The CDR3 coding sequence is TGCAGCGTGAGGGACCGATCATCCTATGGCTACACCTTC.

The table lists this clonotype with a few counts. V usage is TRBV6-2 or TRBV6-3 and J usage is TRBJ2-7, with 7 bases lining up with TRBD1. The CDR3 has 14 amino acids. V trimming: 6 bases; J trimming: 3 bases; junction bases outside the gene matches: 8. The germline V gene encodes CDR1 MNHEY and CDR2 SVGEGT. The CDR3 nucleotides are TGTGCCAGCAGCAACAGGGGTACCCTCTACGAGCAGTACTTC. Protein sequence: CASSNRGTLYEQYF.

There are a few counts of this clonotype. The chain's CDR3 is CASSLTGGPKNTEAFF. The DNA for the CDR3 is TGTGCCAGCAGCTTAACGGGGGGACCGAAGAACACTGAAGCTTTCTTT. The rearrangement links TRBV7-9 to TRBJ1-1; D is perhaps TRBD1 (5 bases). Per the germline V gene, CDR1 is SEHNR and CDR2 is FQNEAQ (reference sequence). There are 16 residues in the CDR3. Trimming took off 2 bases at V and 1 base at J, with 14 bases between the two ends.

This clonotype was counted at least ten times. V gene TRBV25-1 combines with J gene TRBJ2-7; D remains ambiguous. The CDR3 is 15 amino acids. V lost 1 base and J lost 4, with 14 bases in between. Looked up from germline, CDR1 is MGHDK and CDR2 is SYGVNS. CDR3 sequence: CASSESLPSRYEQYF. CDR3 coding DNA: TGTGCCAGCAGTGAATCCCTCCCTTCACGGTACGAGCAGTACTTC.

Ten or more counts support this clonotype. V gene TRBV6-1 combines with J gene TRBJ2-5; D may be TRBD2 (6 bases). Germline CDR1 and CDR2: MNHNS and SASEGT. CDR3 length: 14 amino acids. The ends were cut back, 0 bases at V and 5 bases at J, with 10 bases in the middle. CDR3 bases: TGTGCCAGCAGTGAAGCGTGGGAGGAGGAGACCCAGTACTTC. It codes for CASSEAWEEETQYF.

V is TRBV20-1 and J is TRBJ2-7; TRBD2 is a possible D gene (6 bases). Trimming stripped 1 base from V and 3 bases from J, with 10 bases between. The CDR3 contains 13 residues. The germline CDR1 and CDR2 sequences are DFQATT and SNEGSKA (reference sequence). CDR3 sequence (DNA): TGCAGTGCTAGAGGACTAGGCAACTACGAGCAGTACTTC. Translated: CSARGLGNYEQYF.

This chain connects TRBV2 to TRBJ2-3; the D gene is possibly TRBD2 (5 bases). The germline CDR1 and CDR2 sequences are SNHLY and FYNNEI. The CDR3 contains 13 residues. The ends were cut back, 4 bases at V and 3 bases at J, with 8 bases in the middle. The CDR3 DNA is TGTGCCAGCAGTGGATCGGGGACAGATACGCAGTATTTT. Protein product: CASSGSGTDTQYF.

This clonotype was observed a handful of times. This chain links TRBV9 with TRBJ1-1, with 8 bases identical to TRBD1. CDR1 is SGDLS and CDR2 is YYNGEE in the germline V gene. V dropped 4 bases and J dropped 5; count of bases not matched to a gene: 10. CDR3 length: 15 amino acids. The CDR3, as DNA: TGTGCCAGCAGCCCCCAGGGGGCCCCTAATACTGAAGCTTTCTTT. Translated, it gives CASSPQGAPNTEAFF.

The chain employs TRBV5-5 and TRBJ1-4, with 7 bases matching TRBD1. The CDR3 extends over 16 amino acids. Trimming cost V 0 bases and J 17 bases; bases outside gene matches: 19. CDR1 and CDR2 (germline): SGHKS, YYEKEE (reference sequence). The CDR3 bases are TGTGCCAGCAGCTTGGTCGGACAGGTGGTGGCCGCGGAGGTTTTTTTT. Amino acid sequence: CASSLVGQVVAAEVFF. Looking up the rest from reference TRBV5-5 and TRBJ1-4 gives the full variable domain: DAGVTQSPTHLIKTRGQQVTLRCSPISGHKSVSWYQQVLGQGPQFIFQYYEKEERGRGNFPDRFSARQFPNYSSELNVNALLLGDSALYLCASSLVGQVVAAEVFFGSGTQLSVL.

This clonotype was seen a handful of times. The rearrangement links TRBV12-5 to TRBJ2-1; no definite D call. The CDR3 has 11 residues. V was pared by 3 bases and J by 9 bases, with 6 bases between. The germline V gene has CDR1 LGHNT and CDR2 FRNRAP. CDR3 loop: CASGFSTEQFF. The DNA for the CDR3 is TGTGCTAGTGGTTTTTCAACTGAGCAGTTCTTC.

This chain joins TRBV14 and TRBJ2-7; the D gene is possibly TRBD1 (5 bases). V was pared by 3 bases and J by 2 bases, with 11 bases between. The CDR3 consists of 14 residues. CDR1 SGHDN and CDR2 FVKESK come from the germline V gene. The DNA of the CDR3 is TGTGCCAGCAGCCAGCAGGACAACCCCTACGAGCAGTACTTC. Protein product: CASSQQDNPYEQYF.

This chain joins TRBV5-6 and TRBJ2-1; D gene unclear. CDR3 length: 12 amino acids. Germline V gives CDR1 SGHDT, CDR2 YYEEEE. V shed 3 bases and J shed 15 bases, with 16 bases lying between them. The CDR3 nucleotides are TGTGCCAGCAGCTCCTCTGGACGGGTTTTGTTCTTC. Its translation is CASSSSGRVLFF.

The rearrangement joins TRBV7-9 to TRBJ1-2; D is perhaps TRBD1 (5 bases). V lost 8 bases and J lost 7, with 17 bases in between. Germline values: CDR1 SEHNR, CDR2 FQNEAQ (reference sequence). CDR3 length: 13 amino acids. CDR3 protein: CASAGTANIGYTF. CDR3 nucleotide sequence: TGTGCCAGCGCTGGGACGGCCAACATTGGCTACACCTTC.